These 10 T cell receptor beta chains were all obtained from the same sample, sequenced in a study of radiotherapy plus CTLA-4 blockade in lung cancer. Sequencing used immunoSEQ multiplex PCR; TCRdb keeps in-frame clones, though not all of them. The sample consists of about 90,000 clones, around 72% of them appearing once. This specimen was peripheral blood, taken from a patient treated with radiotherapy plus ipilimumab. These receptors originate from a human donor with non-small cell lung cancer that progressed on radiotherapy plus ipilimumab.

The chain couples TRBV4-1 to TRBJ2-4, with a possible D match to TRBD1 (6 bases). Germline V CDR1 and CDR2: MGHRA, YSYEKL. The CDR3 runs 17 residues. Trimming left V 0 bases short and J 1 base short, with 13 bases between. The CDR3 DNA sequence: TGCGCCAGCAGCCAAGATTTGGGGGCTGTGGCCAAAAACATTCAGTACTTC. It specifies CASSQDLGAVAKNIQYF.

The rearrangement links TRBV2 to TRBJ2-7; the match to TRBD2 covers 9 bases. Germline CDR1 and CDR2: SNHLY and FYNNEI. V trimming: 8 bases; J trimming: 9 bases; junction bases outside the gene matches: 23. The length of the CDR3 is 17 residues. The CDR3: CASLPPFGREGVTRQYF. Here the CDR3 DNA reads TGTGCCAGCCTTCCTCCCTTCGGGCGGGAGGGGGTAACACGGCAGTACTTC.

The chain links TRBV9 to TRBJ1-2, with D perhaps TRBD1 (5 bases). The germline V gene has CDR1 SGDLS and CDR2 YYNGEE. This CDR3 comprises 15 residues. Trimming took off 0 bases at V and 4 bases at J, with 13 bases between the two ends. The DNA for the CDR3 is TGTGCCAGCAGCGTAGCACGGGGCCGGGGCTATGGCTACACCTTC. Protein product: CASSVARGRGYGYTF.

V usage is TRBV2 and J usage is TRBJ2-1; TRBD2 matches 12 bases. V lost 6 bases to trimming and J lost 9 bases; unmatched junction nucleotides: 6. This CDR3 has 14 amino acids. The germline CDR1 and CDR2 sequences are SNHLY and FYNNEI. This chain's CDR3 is CASRATSGGFEQFF. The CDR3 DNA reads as TGTGCCAGCAGGGCGACTAGCGGGGGTTTTGAGCAGTTCTTC.

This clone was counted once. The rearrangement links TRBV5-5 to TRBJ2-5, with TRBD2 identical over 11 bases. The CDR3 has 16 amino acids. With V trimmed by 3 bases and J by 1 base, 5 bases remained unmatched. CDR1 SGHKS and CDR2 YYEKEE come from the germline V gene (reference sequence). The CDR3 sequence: CASSYLAGGPQETQYF. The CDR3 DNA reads TGTGCCAGCAGCTACTTAGCGGGAGGGCCCCAAGAGACCCAGTACTTC.

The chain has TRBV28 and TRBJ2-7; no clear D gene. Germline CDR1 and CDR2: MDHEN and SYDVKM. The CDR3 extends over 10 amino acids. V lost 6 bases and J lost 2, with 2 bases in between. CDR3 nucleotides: TGTGCCAGCAGCACCTACGAGCAGTACTTC. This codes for CASSTYEQYF.

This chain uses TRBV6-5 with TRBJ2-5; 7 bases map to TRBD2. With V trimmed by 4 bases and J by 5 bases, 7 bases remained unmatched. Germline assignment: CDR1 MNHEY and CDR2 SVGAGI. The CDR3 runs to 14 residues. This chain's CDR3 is CASSLTSLGETQYF. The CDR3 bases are TGTGCCAGCAGTTTGACTAGCTTGGGTGAGACCCAGTACTTC.

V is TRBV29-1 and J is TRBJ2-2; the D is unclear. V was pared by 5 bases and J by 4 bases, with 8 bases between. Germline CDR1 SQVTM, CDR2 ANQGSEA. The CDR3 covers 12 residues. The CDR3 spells CSVPLVTGELFF. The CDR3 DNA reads TGCAGCGTTCCGCTGGTCACCGGGGAGCTGTTTTTT.

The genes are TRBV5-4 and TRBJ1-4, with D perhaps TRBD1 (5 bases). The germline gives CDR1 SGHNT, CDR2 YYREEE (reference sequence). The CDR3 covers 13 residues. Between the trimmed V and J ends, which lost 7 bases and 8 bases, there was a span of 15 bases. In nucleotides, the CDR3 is TGTGCCAGCTCCCTCCTAAAGGGGGAAAAACTGTTTTTT. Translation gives CASSLLKGEKLFF.

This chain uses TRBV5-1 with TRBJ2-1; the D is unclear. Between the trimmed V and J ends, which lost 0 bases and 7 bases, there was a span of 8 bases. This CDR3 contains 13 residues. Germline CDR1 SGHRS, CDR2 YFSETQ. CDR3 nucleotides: TGCGCCAGCAGCTTGGATTGGTCAAATGAGCAGTTCTTC. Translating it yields CASSLDWSNEQFF.